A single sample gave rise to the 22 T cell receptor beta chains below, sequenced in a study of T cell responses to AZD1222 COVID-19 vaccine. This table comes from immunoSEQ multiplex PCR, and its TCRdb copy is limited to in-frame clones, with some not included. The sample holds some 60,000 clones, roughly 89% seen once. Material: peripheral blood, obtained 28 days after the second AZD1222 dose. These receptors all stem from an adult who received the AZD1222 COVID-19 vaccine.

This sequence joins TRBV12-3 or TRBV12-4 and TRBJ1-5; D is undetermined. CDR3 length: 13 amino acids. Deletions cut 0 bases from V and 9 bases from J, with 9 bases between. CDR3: CASSLAVMAPQHF. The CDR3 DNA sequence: TGTGCCAGCAGTTTAGCGGTCATGGCGCCCCAGCATTTT.

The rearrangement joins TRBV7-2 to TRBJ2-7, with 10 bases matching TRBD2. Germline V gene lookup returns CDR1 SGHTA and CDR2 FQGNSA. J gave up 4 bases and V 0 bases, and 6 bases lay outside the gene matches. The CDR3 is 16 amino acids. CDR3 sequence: CASSLATSGMGYEQYF. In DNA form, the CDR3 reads TGTGCCAGCAGCTTAGCTACTAGCGGGATGGGATACGAGCAGTACTTC.

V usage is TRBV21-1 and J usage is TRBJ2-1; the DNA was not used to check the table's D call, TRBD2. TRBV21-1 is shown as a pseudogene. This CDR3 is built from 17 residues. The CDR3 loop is CASSKRDWGGRYNEQFF. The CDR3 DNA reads TGTGCCAGCAGCAAAAGGGACTGGGGGGGTCGATACAATGAGCAGTTCTTC.

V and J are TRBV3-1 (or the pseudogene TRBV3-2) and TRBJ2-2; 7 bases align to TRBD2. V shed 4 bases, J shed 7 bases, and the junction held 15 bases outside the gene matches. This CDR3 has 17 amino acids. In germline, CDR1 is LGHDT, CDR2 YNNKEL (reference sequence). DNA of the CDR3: TGTGCCAGCAGCCCTCAGGGCTTGGCGGGAGCGGACGGGGAGCTGTTTTTT. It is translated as CASSPQGLAGADGELFF.

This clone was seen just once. CDR3 DNA sequence: TGTGCCTGGCGGCCGGGGATTTTAGGTCAAGCTTTCTTT. It codes for CAWRPGILGQAFF. The chain has TRBV30 and TRBJ1-1; no reliable D call. Germline lookup yields CDR1 GTSNPN and CDR2 SVGIG (reference sequence). Trimming cost V 5 bases and J 9 bases, with 19 bases left between them. The CDR3 extends over 13 amino acids.

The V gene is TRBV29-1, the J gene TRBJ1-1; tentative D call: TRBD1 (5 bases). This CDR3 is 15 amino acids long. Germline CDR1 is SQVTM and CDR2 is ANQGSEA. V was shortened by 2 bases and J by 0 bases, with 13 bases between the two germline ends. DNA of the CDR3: TGCAGCGTTGAAAACCTCGACAGTATGAACACTGAAGCTTTCTTT. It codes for CSVENLDSMNTEAFF.

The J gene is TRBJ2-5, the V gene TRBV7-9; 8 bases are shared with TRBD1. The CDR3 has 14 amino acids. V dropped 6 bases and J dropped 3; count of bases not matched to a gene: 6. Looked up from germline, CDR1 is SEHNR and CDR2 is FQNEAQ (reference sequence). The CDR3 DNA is TGTGCCAGCAGTCGAACAGGGGGTGAAGAGACCCAGTACTTC. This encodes CASSRTGGEETQYF.

CDR3 DNA sequence: TGTGCCTGGACTCAGGGCTCCTACGAGCAGTACTTC. This codes for CAWTQGSYEQYF. The chain carries TRBV30 and TRBJ2-7; weak D call: TRBD1 (5 bases). Per germline, CDR1 GTSNPN and CDR2 SVGIG (reference sequence). V dropped 4 bases and J dropped 0 bases, with 7 bases sitting between them. The CDR3 sequence is 12 residues long.

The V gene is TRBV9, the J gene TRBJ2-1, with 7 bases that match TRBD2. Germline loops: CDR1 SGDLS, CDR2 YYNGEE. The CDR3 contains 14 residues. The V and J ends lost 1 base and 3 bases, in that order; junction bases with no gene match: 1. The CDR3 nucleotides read TGTGCCAGCAGCGTACGCGGGAGCTACAATGAGCAGTTCTTC. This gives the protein CASSVRGSYNEQFF.

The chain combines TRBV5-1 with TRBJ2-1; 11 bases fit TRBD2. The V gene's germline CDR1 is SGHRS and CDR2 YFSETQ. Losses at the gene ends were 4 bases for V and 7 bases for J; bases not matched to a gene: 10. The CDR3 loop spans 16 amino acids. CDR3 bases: TGCGCCAGCAGCCCCCCGGGACTAGCGGCCACTAATGAGCAGTTCTTC. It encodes CASSPPGLAATNEQFF.

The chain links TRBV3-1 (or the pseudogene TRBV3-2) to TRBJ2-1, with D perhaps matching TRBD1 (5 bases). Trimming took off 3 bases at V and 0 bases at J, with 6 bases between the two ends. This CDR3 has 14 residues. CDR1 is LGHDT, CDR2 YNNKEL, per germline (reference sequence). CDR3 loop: CASSQQGSYNEQFF. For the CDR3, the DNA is TGTGCCAGCAGCCAGCAGGGCTCCTACAATGAGCAGTTCTTC.

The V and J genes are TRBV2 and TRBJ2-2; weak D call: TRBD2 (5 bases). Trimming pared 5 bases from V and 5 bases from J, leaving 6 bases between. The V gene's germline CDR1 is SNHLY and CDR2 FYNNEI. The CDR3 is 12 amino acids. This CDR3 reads CASSRTTGELFF. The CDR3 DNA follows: TGTGCCAGCAGTAGGACTACCGGGGAGCTGTTTTTT.

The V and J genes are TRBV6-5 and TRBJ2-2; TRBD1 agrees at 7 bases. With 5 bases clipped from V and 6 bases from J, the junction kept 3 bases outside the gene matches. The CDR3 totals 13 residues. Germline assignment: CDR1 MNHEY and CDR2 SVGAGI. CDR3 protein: CASSKTGPGELFF. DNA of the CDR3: TGTGCCAGCAGTAAGACAGGGCCCGGGGAGCTGTTTTTT.

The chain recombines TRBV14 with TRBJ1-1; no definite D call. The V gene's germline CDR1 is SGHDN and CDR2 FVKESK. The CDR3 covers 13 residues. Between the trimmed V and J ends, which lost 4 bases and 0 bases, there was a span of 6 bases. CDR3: CASSLTVNTEAFF. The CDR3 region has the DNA TGTGCCAGCAGCCTTACAGTGAACACTGAAGCTTTCTTT.

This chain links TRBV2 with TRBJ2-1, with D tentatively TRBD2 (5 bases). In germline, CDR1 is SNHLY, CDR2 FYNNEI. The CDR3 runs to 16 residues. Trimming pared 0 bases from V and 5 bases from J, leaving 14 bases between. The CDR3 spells CASSEAFGGSHNEQFF. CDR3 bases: TGTGCCAGCAGTGAAGCTTTCGGAGGATCCCACAATGAGCAGTTCTTC.

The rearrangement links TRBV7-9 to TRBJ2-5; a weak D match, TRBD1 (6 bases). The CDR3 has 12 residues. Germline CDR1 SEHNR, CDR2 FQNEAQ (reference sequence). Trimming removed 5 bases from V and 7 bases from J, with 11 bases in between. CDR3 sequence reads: CASSPDRGTQYF. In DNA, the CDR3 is TGTGCCAGCAGCCCGGACAGAGGGACCCAGTACTTC.

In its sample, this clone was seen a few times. The DNA for the CDR3 is TGTGCCAGCATCCCTGGGGGGGTCCCCGGCACAGATACGCAGTATTTT. It translates to CASIPGGVPGTDTQYF. V gene TRBV28 combines with J gene TRBJ2-3; 7 bases agree with TRBD2. The CDR3 contains 16 residues. CDR1 MDHEN and CDR2 SYDVKM come from the germline V gene. Unmatched junction bases numbered 11, after V lost 7 bases and J lost 1 base.

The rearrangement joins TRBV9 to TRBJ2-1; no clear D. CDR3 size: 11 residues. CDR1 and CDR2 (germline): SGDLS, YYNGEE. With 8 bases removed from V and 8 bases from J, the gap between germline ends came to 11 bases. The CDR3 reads CASGRVHEQFF. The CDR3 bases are TGTGCCAGTGGTAGAGTCCATGAGCAGTTCTTC.

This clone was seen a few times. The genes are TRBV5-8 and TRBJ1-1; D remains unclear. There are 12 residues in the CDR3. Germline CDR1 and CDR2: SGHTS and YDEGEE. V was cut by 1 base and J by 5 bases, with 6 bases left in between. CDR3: CASSLRETEAFF. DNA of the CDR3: TGTGCCAGCAGCTTGAGGGAAACTGAAGCTTTCTTT.

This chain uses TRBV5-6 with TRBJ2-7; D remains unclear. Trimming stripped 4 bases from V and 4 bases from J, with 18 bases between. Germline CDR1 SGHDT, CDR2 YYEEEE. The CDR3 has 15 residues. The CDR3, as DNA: TGTGCCAGCAGCCCCACGGACGGCAAATCTTACGAGCAGTACTTC. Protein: CASSPTDGKSYEQYF.

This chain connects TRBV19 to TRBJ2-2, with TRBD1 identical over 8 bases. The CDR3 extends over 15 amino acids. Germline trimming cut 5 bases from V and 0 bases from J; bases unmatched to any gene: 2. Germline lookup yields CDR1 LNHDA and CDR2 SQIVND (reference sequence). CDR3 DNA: TGTGCCAGTAGTTCGGGACAGGCGAACACCGGGGAGCTGTTTTTT. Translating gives CASSSGQANTGELFF.

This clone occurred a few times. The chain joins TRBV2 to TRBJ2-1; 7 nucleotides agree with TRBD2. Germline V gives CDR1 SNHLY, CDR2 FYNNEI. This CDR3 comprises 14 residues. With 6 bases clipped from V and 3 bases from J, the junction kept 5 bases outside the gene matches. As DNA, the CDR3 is TGTGCCAGCAGATCCGGGACTAACTACAATGAGCAGTTCTTC. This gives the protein CASRSGTNYNEQFF.